A selection of T cell receptor beta chains follows, all from one sample in a study of B cell selection in AIRE deficiency. Profiling relied on immunoSEQ multiplex PCR, and the TCRdb table lists in-frame clones only, not all of them. The sample includes some 21,000 clones, approximately 94% seen only once; the top ten take around 2%. The sample taken for sequencing was Tregs sorted from PBMCs. The source is a human donor with AIRE deficiency. The conserved cysteine and the conserved F or W are not part of the CDR3 here. Each record gives: V gene, J gene, CDR3 protein.

v_gene: TRBV6-1; j_gene: TRBJ2-1; CDR3aa: ASSVGQGIGNEQF
v_gene: TRBV5-6; j_gene: TRBJ2-5; CDR3aa: ASRAGTSGRQETQY
v_gene: TRBV19; j_gene: TRBJ1-5; CDR3aa: ASSGQDKSWRSNQPQH
v_gene: TRBV7-2; j_gene: TRBJ1-1; CDR3aa: ASSLLGLGVFREAF
v_gene: TRBV5-4; j_gene: TRBJ1-2; CDR3aa: ASSFTGRDYGYT
v_gene: TRBV30; j_gene: TRBJ2-1; CDR3aa: ACRGPGVYYNEQF
v_gene: TRBV30; j_gene: TRBJ2-3; CDR3aa: AWSRLLRADTQY
v_gene: TRBV29-1; j_gene: TRBJ2-1; CDR3aa: SDQSGKSNEQF
v_gene: TRBV7-2; j_gene: TRBJ2-1; CDR3aa: ASSLEVGPTNEQF
v_gene: TRBV6-6; j_gene: TRBJ1-6; CDR3aa: ASSSSSSYNSPLH
v_gene: TRBV19; j_gene: TRBJ2-7; CDR3aa: ASSIRLGGGYEQY
v_gene: TRBV6-5; j_gene: TRBJ1-2; CDR3aa: ASSSTPRQGYGYT
v_gene: TRBV28; j_gene: TRBJ1-6; CDR3aa: ASSLVYEPLH
v_gene: TRBV28; j_gene: TRBJ1-5; CDR3aa: ASSQRTQPQH
v_gene: TRBV20-1; j_gene: TRBJ2-5; CDR3aa: SALHGTQY
v_gene: TRBV7-9; j_gene: TRBJ1-1; CDR3aa: ASSLTGPTEAF
v_gene: TRBV9; j_gene: TRBJ2-7; CDR3aa: ASSLSGNSYEQY
v_gene: TRBV6-1; j_gene: TRBJ1-2; CDR3aa: ASSEKGAPAGGYT
v_gene: TRBV18; j_gene: TRBJ2-5; CDR3aa: ASSPIAGGETQY
v_gene: TRBV10-1; j_gene: TRBJ2-6; CDR3aa: ASSPGTGKSPHWANVLT
v_gene: TRBV5-1; j_gene: TRBJ1-6; CDR3aa: ASSFGPTGESPLH
v_gene: TRBV4-2; j_gene: TRBJ2-4; CDR3aa: ASSQVRLRLAGGPGIQY
v_gene: TRBV18; j_gene: TRBJ2-7; CDR3aa: ASSPATGNSYEQY
v_gene: TRBV19; j_gene: TRBJ2-1; CDR3aa: ASSMETYNEQF
v_gene: TRBV30; j_gene: TRBJ2-1; CDR3aa: AWQDRGGLATYNEQF
v_gene: TRBV5-1; j_gene: TRBJ2-2; CDR3aa: ASSGRAGLALLNTGELF
v_gene: TRBV7-2; j_gene: TRBJ1-1; CDR3aa: ASRYRGWDTEAF
v_gene: TRBV11-3; j_gene: TRBJ2-7; CDR3aa: ASSFETVAYEQY
v_gene: TRBV2; j_gene: TRBJ1-2; CDR3aa: ATQAGAVYGYT
v_gene: TRBV5-6; j_gene: TRBJ2-4; CDR3aa: ASSTKQGRVAKNIQY
v_gene: TRBV11-3; j_gene: TRBJ2-5; CDR3aa: ASSLEVTGAGETQY
v_gene: TRBV7-2; j_gene: TRBJ2-7; CDR3aa: ASSFGLAGAVEQY
v_gene: TRBV6-5; j_gene: TRBJ2-3; CDR3aa: ASSSLDTQY
v_gene: TRBV5-1; j_gene: TRBJ1-2; CDR3aa: ASSLDGNYGYT
v_gene: TRBV7-3; j_gene: TRBJ1-5; CDR3aa: ASSRQGGSNQPQH
v_gene: TRBV7-2; j_gene: TRBJ2-7; CDR3aa: ASSLARSSYEQY
v_gene: TRBV28; j_gene: TRBJ1-3; CDR3aa: AGSAGLGNTIY
v_gene: TRBV19; j_gene: TRBJ2-3; CDR3aa: ASSTWTGARDTQY
v_gene: TRBV7-9; j_gene: TRBJ1-1; CDR3aa: ASSLAWTGGPNTEAF
v_gene: TRBV6-6; j_gene: TRBJ1-4; CDR3aa: ASSPRGANEKLF
v_gene: TRBV18; j_gene: TRBJ2-7; CDR3aa: ASSSYRVPSYEQY
v_gene: TRBV2; j_gene: TRBJ1-3; CDR3aa: ASSPQLVGNTIY
v_gene: TRBV15; j_gene: TRBJ1-1; CDR3aa: ATSRVDTEAF
v_gene: TRBV7-2; j_gene: TRBJ2-7; CDR3aa: ASSPRQASSYEQY
v_gene: TRBV28; j_gene: TRBJ2-5; CDR3aa: ASSFNLAQGAETQY
v_gene: TRBV7-8; j_gene: TRBJ2-2; CDR3aa: ASSLFSLTLTGELF
v_gene: TRBV7-2; j_gene: TRBJ2-1; CDR3aa: ASSLESSASEQF
v_gene: TRBV15; j_gene: TRBJ2-5; CDR3aa: ATSRGSQGETQY
v_gene: TRBV5-6; j_gene: TRBJ2-6; CDR3aa: ASSLGPAASLVLT
v_gene: TRBV18; j_gene: TRBJ1-5; CDR3aa: ASSKGARQPQH
v_gene: TRBV5-6; j_gene: TRBJ2-3; CDR3aa: ASSPRWEGSTDTQY
v_gene: TRBV4-3; j_gene: TRBJ2-3; CDR3aa: ASSQVPWTSGSWDTQY
v_gene: TRBV30; j_gene: TRBJ1-2; CDR3aa: AWRDRPYGYT
v_gene: TRBV5-1; j_gene: TRBJ2-3; CDR3aa: ASRPDTDTQY
v_gene: TRBV10-2; j_gene: TRBJ1-6; CDR3aa: ASSETRNSPLH
v_gene: TRBV5-4; j_gene: TRBJ2-7; CDR3aa: ASSLLGDLSYEQY
v_gene: TRBV19; j_gene: TRBJ2-7; CDR3aa: ASTPGPGFFGQY